Reported below is one T cell receptor beta chain. V lost 10 bases and J lost 1; bases outside the gene matches: 7. This CDR3 is built from 14 residues. From germline, CDR1 is WSHSY and CDR2 SAAADI. In the authors' methods: The assay estimated nucleated cells by amplifying reference gene primers. The method was immunoSEQ multiplex PCR; TCRdb's version includes in-frame clones alone and lacks a portion of them. That table furnishes V, J and clone size, whereas the DNA furnished D and trimming. The data hold some 130,000 clones, with 90% observed a single time. This record belongs to a study of blood T cell repertoires in COVID-19. About the research overall: Acute and convalescent COVID-19 specimens originated in the United States, Italy and Spain. In each case, the material was cDNA or gDNA derived from T cells, B-cell-depleted T cells, or PBMCs.

The sequence came from a man aged 45 to 65 with active COVID-19. The V call is TRBV10-2, the J call TRBJ2-3; 8 bases align to TRBD2. Sequences were obtained from peripheral blood. The CDR3: CATTFGRGTDTQYF. CDR3 bases: TGCGCCACAACCTTCGGGAGGGGCACAGATACGCAGTATTTT.